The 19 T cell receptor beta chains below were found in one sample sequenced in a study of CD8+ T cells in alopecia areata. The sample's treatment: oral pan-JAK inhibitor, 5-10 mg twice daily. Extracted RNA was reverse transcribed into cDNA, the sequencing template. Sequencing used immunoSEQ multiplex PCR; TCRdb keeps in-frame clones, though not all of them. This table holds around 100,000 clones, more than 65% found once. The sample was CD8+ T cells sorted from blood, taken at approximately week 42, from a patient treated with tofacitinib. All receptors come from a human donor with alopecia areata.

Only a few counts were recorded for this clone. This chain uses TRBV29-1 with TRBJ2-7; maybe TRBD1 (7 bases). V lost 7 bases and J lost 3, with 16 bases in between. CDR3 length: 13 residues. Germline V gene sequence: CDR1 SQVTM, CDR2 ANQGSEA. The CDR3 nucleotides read TGCAGCGCCAGGGGGGATTTTGGCTACGAGCAGTACTTC. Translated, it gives CSARGDFGYEQYF.

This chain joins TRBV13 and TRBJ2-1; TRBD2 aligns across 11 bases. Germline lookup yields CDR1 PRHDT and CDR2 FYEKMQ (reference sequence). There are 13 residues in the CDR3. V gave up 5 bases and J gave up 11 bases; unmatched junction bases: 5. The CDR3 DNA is TGTGCCAGCAGCACCCCTAGCGGGGGGCAGCAGTTCTTC. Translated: CASSTPSGGQQFF. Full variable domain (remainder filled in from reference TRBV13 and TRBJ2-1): AAGVIQSPRHLIKEKRETATLKCYPIPRHDTVYWYQQGPGQDPQFLISFYEKMQSDKGSIPDRFSAQQFSDYHSELNMSSLELGDSALYFCASSTPSGGQQFFGPGTRLTVL.

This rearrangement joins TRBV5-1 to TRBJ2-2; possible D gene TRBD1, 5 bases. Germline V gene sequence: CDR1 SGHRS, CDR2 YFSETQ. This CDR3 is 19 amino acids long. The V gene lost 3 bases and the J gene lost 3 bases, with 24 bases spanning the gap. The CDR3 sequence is CASSSITPTDLAYTGELFF. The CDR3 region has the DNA TGCGCCAGCAGCTCAATTACCCCGACAGACCTCGCCTACACCGGGGAGCTGTTTTTT.

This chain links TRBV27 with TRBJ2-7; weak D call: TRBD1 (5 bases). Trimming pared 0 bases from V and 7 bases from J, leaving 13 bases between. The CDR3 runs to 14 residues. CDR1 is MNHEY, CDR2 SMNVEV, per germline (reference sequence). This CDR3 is CASSLSIRAREQYF. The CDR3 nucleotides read TGTGCCAGCAGTTTATCGATCAGGGCTAGGGAGCAGTACTTC.

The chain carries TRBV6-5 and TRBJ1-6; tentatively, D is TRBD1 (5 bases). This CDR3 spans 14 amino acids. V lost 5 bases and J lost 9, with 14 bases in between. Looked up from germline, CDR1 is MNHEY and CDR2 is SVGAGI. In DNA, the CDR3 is TGTGCCAGCAGTGGGGGGATTCGAACTTCACCCCTCCACTTT. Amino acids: CASSGGIRTSPLHF.

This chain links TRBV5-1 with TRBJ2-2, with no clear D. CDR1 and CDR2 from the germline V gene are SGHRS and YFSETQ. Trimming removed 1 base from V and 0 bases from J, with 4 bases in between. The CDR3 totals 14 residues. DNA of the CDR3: TGCGCCAGCAGCTTGTTCCCGAACACCGGGGAGCTGTTTTTT. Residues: CASSLFPNTGELFF.

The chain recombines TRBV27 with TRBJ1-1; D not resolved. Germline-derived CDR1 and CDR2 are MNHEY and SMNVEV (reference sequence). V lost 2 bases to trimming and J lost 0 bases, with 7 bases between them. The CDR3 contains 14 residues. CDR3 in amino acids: CASSLTQLNTEAFF. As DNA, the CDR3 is TGTGCCAGCAGTTTAACCCAGTTGAACACTGAAGCTTTCTTT.

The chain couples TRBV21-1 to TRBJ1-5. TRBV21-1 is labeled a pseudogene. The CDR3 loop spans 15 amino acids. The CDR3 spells CASSKGGRGNQPQHF. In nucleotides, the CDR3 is TGTGCCAGCAGCAAAGGTGGACGGGGCAATCAGCCCCAGCATTTT.

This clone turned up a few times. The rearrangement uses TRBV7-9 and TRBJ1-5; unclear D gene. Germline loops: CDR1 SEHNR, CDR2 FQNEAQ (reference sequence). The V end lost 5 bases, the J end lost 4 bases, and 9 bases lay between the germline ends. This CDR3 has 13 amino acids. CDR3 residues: CASSGDTNQPQHF. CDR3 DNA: TGTGCCAGCAGCGGGGATACTAATCAGCCCCAGCATTTT.

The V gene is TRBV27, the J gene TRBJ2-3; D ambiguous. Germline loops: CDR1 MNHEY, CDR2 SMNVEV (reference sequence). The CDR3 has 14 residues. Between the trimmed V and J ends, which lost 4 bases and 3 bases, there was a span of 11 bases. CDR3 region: CASSYQFDTDTQYF. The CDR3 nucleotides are TGTGCCAGCAGTTATCAATTTGATACAGATACGCAGTATTTT.

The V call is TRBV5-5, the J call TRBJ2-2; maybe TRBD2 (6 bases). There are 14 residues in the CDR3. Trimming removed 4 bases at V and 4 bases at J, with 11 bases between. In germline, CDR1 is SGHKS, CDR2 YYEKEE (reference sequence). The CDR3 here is CASSPGVSTGELFF. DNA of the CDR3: TGTGCCAGCAGCCCGGGGGTCAGCACCGGGGAGCTGTTTTTT.

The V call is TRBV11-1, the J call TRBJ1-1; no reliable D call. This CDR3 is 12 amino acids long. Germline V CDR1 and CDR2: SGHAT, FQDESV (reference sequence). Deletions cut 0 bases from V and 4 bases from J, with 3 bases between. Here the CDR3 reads CASSLAITEAFF. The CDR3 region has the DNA TGTGCCAGCAGCTTAGCGATCACTGAAGCTTTCTTT. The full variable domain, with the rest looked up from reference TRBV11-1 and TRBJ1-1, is EAEVAQSPRYKITEKSQAVAFWCDPISGHATLYWYRQILGQGPELLVQFQDESVVDDSQLPKDRFSAERLKGVDSTLKIQPAELGDSAMYLCASSLAITEAFFGQGTRLTVV.

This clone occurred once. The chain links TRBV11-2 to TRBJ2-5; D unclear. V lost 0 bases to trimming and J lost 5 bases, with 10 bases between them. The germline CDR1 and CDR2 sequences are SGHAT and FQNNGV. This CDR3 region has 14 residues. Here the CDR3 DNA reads TGTGCCAGCAGCTTAGATGTAACGGTGGAGACCCAGTACTTC. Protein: CASSLDVTVETQYF.

CDR3 nucleotides: TGTGCCAGCAGCTGGCGGGAGATGGGCTATGGCTACACCTTC. Translation: CASSWREMGYGYTF. This chain links TRBV6-1 with TRBJ1-2; D is undetermined. Deletions cut 6 bases from V and 4 bases from J, with 15 bases between. Germline V gene lookup returns CDR1 MNHNS and CDR2 SASEGT. The CDR3 consists of 14 residues.

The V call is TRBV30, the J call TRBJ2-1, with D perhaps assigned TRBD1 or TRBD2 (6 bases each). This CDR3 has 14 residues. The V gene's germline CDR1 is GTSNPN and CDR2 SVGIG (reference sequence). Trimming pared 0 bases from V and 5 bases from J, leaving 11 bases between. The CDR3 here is CAWSVGGINNEQFF. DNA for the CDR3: TGTGCCTGGAGTGTAGGGGGGATAAACAATGAGCAGTTCTTC.

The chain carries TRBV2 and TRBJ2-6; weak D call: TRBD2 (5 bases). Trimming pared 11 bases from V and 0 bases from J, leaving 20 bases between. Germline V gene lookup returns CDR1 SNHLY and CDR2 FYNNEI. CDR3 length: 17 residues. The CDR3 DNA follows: TGTGCCGCCCTAGGGAGACTGGGATCCTCTGGGGCCAACGTCCTGACTTTC. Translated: CAALGRLGSSGANVLTF.

CDR3 protein: CSVEPGSGGYTF. The CDR3 DNA reads as TGCAGCGTTGAACCAGGGAGTGGGGGCTACACCTTC. The gene calls are TRBV29-1 and TRBJ1-2, with TRBD1 as a possible D gene (5 bases). The CDR3 has 12 amino acids. From germline, CDR1 is SQVTM and CDR2 ANQGSEA. Trimming left V 2 bases short and J 8 bases short, with 12 bases between.

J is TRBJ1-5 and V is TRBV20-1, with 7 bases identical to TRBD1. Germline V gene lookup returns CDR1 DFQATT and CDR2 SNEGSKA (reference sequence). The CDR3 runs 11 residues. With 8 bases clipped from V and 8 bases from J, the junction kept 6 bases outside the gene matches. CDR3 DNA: TGCAGTACAGGGGAGGGAGAGCCCCAGCATTTT. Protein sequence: CSTGEGEPQHF.

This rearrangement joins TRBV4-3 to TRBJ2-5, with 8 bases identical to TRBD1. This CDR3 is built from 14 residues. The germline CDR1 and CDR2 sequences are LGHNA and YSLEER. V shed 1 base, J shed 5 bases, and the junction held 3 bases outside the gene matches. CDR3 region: CASSQVGTGETQYF. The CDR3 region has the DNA TGCGCCAGCAGCCAAGTCGGGACAGGCGAGACCCAGTACTTC.